The 3 T cell receptor beta chains in this list originate from one sample, sequenced in a study of T-cell reconstitution after alpha-beta-depleted transplantation in children. Molecular barcoding with unique molecular identifiers was used for the TCRbeta library. TCRdb re-derived calls from the PCR reads in MiXCR, one entry per CDR3 protein. The sample yields 100,000 to 120,000 distinct CDR3 sequences, approximately 10% seen once. This specimen was PBMCs from the stem cell graft donor, taken from the stem cell graft. The receptors originated from a human donor who donated a stem cell graft to a child with acute lymphoblastic leukemia.

This clonotype was seen ten or more times. This rearrangement joins TRBV12-3 or TRBV12-4 to TRBJ2-3, with 7 positions matching TRBD1. V dropped 2 bases and J dropped 4; count of bases not matched to a gene: 15. This CDR3 comprises 18 residues. CDR3: CASSLSGGTVDIADTQYF. CDR3 DNA sequence: TGTGCCAGCAGTTTATCGGGTGGGACAGTAGATATCGCAGATACGCAGTATTTT.

A word on this clonotype: This could be a read error, since a much larger clone is one nucleotide away. V usage is TRBV5-1 and J usage is TRBJ2-2; 10 bases agree with TRBD1. This CDR3 has 15 residues. The germline gives CDR1 SGHRS, CDR2 YFSETQ. DNA of the CDR3: TGCGCCAGCAGCGTGGACAGGGGGTCCACCGTGGAGCTGTTTTTT. This sequence encodes CASSVDRGSTVELFF.

This clonotype showed up many times. The V and J genes are TRBV9 and TRBJ2-7, with D perhaps matching TRBD1 (6 bases). Per germline, CDR1 SGDLS and CDR2 YYNGEE. The CDR3 runs to 15 residues. Trimming shortened V by 4 bases and J by 0 bases, and 14 bases separated the two germline ends. The CDR3 loop is CASSPPGALSYEQYF. In nucleotides, the CDR3 is TGTGCCAGCAGCCCCCCAGGGGCCCTCTCCTACGAGCAGTACTTC.